This TCR beta chain appears in the sequencing data of a study of blood T cell repertoires in COVID-19. Background on the study: The United States, Italy and Spain provided the acute and convalescent COVID-19 samples.

The CDR3 covers 18 residues. CDR1 SNHLY and CDR2 FYNNEI come from the germline V gene. Germline trimming cut 4 bases from V and 10 bases from J; bases unmatched to any gene: 17. Clones were read by immunoSEQ multiplex PCR, and TCRdb kept only the in-frame ones, dropping some. The sample consists of approximately 100,000 clones, 70% to 85% of them appearing once. The receptor's source is a human donor in a cohort sampled during active COVID-19. Input material: peripheral blood. This sequence joins TRBV2 and TRBJ2-4; 12 nucleotides line up with TRBD1. The CDR3 DNA is TGTGCCAGCAGTGGGCCCGGGGGACAGGGGGCCCCTCGGAGAATTCAGTACTTC. It is translated as CASSGPGGQGAPRRIQYF.